These 15 T cell receptor beta chains originate from one sample sequenced in a study of blood T cell repertoires in COVID-19. The assay was immunoSEQ multiplex PCR, and TCRdb's table has in-frame clones only and misses some. Among 150,000 to 200,000 clones listed, 84% were seen once. Material for sequencing was PBMCs or T cells enriched from blood (not recorded which). The receptors stem from a woman in her 30s who had been exposed to COVID-19.

The chain uses TRBV4-3 and TRBJ2-1, with 7 bases that match TRBD1. The CDR3 has 16 amino acids. The V gene end was trimmed by 2 bases and the J gene end by 8 bases; junction bases not matched to a gene: 12. Germline CDR1 is LGHNA and CDR2 is YSLEER. The CDR3 region is CASSQSSTGSVDEQFF. The DNA for the CDR3 is TGCGCCAGCAGCCAATCTTCGACAGGGTCTGTGGATGAGCAGTTCTTC.

This sequence joins TRBV29-1 and TRBJ1-1; D remains ambiguous. Germline CDR1 reads SQVTM; CDR2 reads ANQGSEA. Trimming removed 7 bases at V and 0 bases at J, with 12 bases between. CDR3 length: 13 amino acids. This chain's CDR3 is CSGIRRMNTEAFF. CDR3 bases: TGCAGCGGCATCAGGAGGATGAACACTGAAGCTTTCTTT.

The rearrangement links TRBV6-1 to TRBJ2-5, with a weak D call TRBD2 (6 bases). Germline V gives CDR1 MNHNS, CDR2 SASEGT. This CDR3 spans 14 amino acids. Trimming took 3 bases from V and 3 from J, leaving 11 bases between them. CDR3 sequence: CASSEVGLKETQYF. CDR3 nucleotides: TGTGCCAGCAGTGAGGTGGGACTCAAAGAGACCCAGTACTTC.

This chain's CDR3 is CASSPLFEGLYEQYF. The CDR3 coding sequence is TGTGCCAGCTCACCACTCTTCGAGGGTCTCTACGAGCAGTACTTC. The chain links TRBV18 to TRBJ2-7, with D possibly being TRBD2 (5 bases). Germline values: CDR1 KGHSH, CDR2 LQKENI. Trimming pared 1 base from V and 3 bases from J, leaving 13 bases between. This CDR3 is 15 amino acids long.

V and J are TRBV4-3 and TRBJ1-2; TRBD1 matches at 9 bases. Trimming removed 3 bases from V and 4 bases from J; junction bases left unmatched: 6. The CDR3 is made up of 15 amino acids. Germline CDR1 reads LGHNA; CDR2 reads YSLEER. The CDR3 is CASSQTAGQGYGYTF. In DNA, the CDR3 is TGCGCCAGCAGCCAGACTGCGGGACAGGGCTATGGCTACACCTTC.

The V call is TRBV4-2, the J call TRBJ2-3, with 11 bases fitting TRBD2. CDR3 size: 18 residues. Germline assignment: CDR1 LGHNA and CDR2 YNFKEQ. Trimming cost V 2 bases and J 3 bases; bases outside gene matches: 10. The CDR3 DNA reads as TGTGCCAGCAGCCAATATAGCGGGGGGGCCAGGAGGACAGATACGCAGTATTTT. It codes for CASSQYSGGARRTDTQYF.

This clone was observed a single time. The chain links TRBV6-5 to TRBJ2-7; 8 bases are a match to TRBD1. The germline gives CDR1 MNHEY, CDR2 SVGAGI. CDR3 size: 13 residues. Losses at the gene ends were 6 bases for V and 5 bases for J; bases not matched to a gene: 6. For the CDR3, the DNA is TGTGCCAGCAGCCCAGACAGGGGCCACGAGCAGTACTTC. It specifies CASSPDRGHEQYF.

The genes are TRBV19 and TRBJ1-2; the match to TRBD1 covers 7 bases. The V segment lost 6 bases and the J segment 3 bases; nucleotides outside the gene matches: 16. The CDR3 consists of 17 residues. Germline V gene sequence: CDR1 LNHDA, CDR2 SQIVND (reference sequence). CDR3 residues: CASRTLDGRGTDYGYTF. The CDR3 DNA sequence: TGTGCCAGTAGGACGCTTGATGGCAGGGGGACGGACTATGGCTACACCTTC.

This sequence joins TRBV6-5 and TRBJ1-2; D is possibly TRBD1 (5 bases). Deletions cut 6 bases from V and 0 bases from J, with 11 bases between. The CDR3 loop spans 14 amino acids. The germline V gene encodes CDR1 MNHEY and CDR2 SVGAGI. CDR3 sequence (DNA): TGTGCCAGCAGGCCACAGACAGCTAACTATGGCTACACCTTC. Its translation: CASRPQTANYGYTF.

The J gene is TRBJ2-3, the V gene TRBV5-1; D remains ambiguous. Trimming removed 3 bases from V and 1 base from J, with 12 bases in between. This CDR3 has 15 residues. Germline CDR1 is SGHRS and CDR2 is YFSETQ. CDR3 nucleotide sequence: TGCGCCAGCAGCTCCCCCAGGTTGGGCACAGATACGCAGTATTTT. This sequence encodes CASSSPRLGTDTQYF.

The V and J genes are TRBV10-3 and TRBJ1-3; D is possibly TRBD1 (6 bases). Germline V lookup: CDR1 ENHRY, CDR2 SYGVKD. Trimming removed 6 bases from V and 4 bases from J, with 19 bases in between. The CDR3 is 16 residues long. The CDR3 DNA reads TGTGCCATCAGCGGACAGTTCAGGGAGTTGGGAAACACCATATATTTT. Translating it yields CAISGQFRELGNTIYF.

J is TRBJ1-5 and V is TRBV2, with D possibly matching TRBD1 (5 bases). Germline CDR1 SNHLY, CDR2 FYNNEI. The CDR3 contains 15 residues. The V and J ends lost 6 bases and 2 bases respectively, with 14 bases between them. Written as DNA, the CDR3 is TGTGCCAGCAGGGGCGGGGCATCGGGCAATCAGCCCCAGCATTTT. This gives the protein CASRGGASGNQPQHF.

This clone turned up a few times. The gene calls are TRBV10-3 and TRBJ2-7; perhaps TRBD2 as D (5 bases). Germline-derived CDR1 and CDR2 are ENHRY and SYGVKD. This CDR3 comprises 14 residues. Trimming cost V 6 bases and J 6 bases, with 18 bases left between them. CDR3 nucleotides: TGTGCCATCAGCCTCGGAGCGGAACCCCGCGAGCAGTACTTC. It codes for CAISLGAEPREQYF.

This clone was observed a few times. For the CDR3, the DNA is TGTGCCAGCAGCCTGGGACAGAGCGAGCAGTACTTC. Residues: CASSLGQSEQYF. The V call is TRBV7-9, the J call TRBJ2-7, with TRBD1 matching over 7 bases. CDR1 and CDR2 (germline): SEHNR, FQNEAQ (reference sequence). The CDR3 has 12 amino acids. V gave up 5 bases and J gave up 6 bases; unmatched junction bases: 4.

Comment on this clone: Distinct nucleotide sequences in the sample also encode this CDR3. The gene calls are TRBV12-3 or TRBV12-4 and TRBJ2-7; no clear D. Trimming shortened V by 3 bases and J by 4 bases, and 7 bases separated the two germline ends. The CDR3 is 12 residues long. In DNA, the CDR3 is TGTGCCAGCAGTTTTTCAGGTTACGAGCAGTACTTC. It encodes CASSFSGYEQYF.